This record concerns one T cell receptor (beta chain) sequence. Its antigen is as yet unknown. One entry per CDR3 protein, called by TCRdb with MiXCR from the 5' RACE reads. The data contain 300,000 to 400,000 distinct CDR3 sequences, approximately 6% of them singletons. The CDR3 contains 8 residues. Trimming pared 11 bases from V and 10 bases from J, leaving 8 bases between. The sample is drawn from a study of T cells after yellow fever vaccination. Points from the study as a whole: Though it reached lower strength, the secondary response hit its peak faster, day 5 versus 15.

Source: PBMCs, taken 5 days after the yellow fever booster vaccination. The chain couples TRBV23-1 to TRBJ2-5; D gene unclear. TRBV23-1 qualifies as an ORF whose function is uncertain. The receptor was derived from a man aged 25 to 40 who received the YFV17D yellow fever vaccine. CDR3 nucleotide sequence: TGCGCCCCCCGAATCCAGTACTTC. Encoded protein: CAPRIQYF.